The rows below give T cell receptor beta chains drawn from one sample of a study of blood T cell repertoires in COVID-19. Data came from immunoSEQ multiplex PCR; TCRdb stores just in-frame clones and leaves some out. There are some 180,000 clones in the sample; roughly 81% occur only once, and around 12% lies in the top ten. Sequenced material: peripheral blood. These receptors all stem from a woman older than 75 with COVID-19, enrolled during active disease. Each CDR3 is given with its conserved first and last residue. Fields, in order: D gene, J gene, clone size, V gene, CDR3 protein, CDR3 DNA. D genes are given only for firm matches. The size of a clone is reported for some rows only, either as once, few or many, or as a class for expanded clones.

D gene: TRBD1; J gene: TRBJ1-2; clone size: -; V gene: TRBV3-1/TRBV3-2; CDR3 protein: CASSPQTGQGGYGYTF; CDR3 DNA: TGTGCCAGCAGCCCCCAGACCGGACAGGGAGGATATGGCTACACCTTC
D gene: -; J gene: TRBJ2-5; clone size: -; V gene: TRBV28; CDR3 protein: CASSPGQGRLGQETQYF; CDR3 DNA: TGTGCCAGCAGTCCGGGACAAGGGAGACTCGGGCAAGAGACCCAGTACTTC
D gene: -; J gene: TRBJ2-3; clone size: -; V gene: TRBV18; CDR3 protein: CASSPQERTDTQYF; CDR3 DNA: TGTGCCAGCTCACCACAGGAGAGGACAGATACGCAGTATTTT
D gene: -; J gene: TRBJ2-1; clone size: -; V gene: TRBV5-1; CDR3 protein: CASSLYSSYNEQFF; CDR3 DNA: TGCGCCAGCAGCTTGTACAGCTCCTACAATGAGCAGTTCTTC
D gene: TRBD1; J gene: TRBJ2-5; clone size: -; V gene: TRBV24-1; CDR3 protein: CATSDQQGYQETQYF; CDR3 DNA: TGTGCCACCAGTGACCAACAGGGGTACCAAGAGACCCAGTACTTC
D gene: -; J gene: TRBJ2-3; clone size: -; V gene: TRBV2; CDR3 protein: CASSVRAPDTQYF; CDR3 DNA: TGTGCCAGCAGTGTCAGGGCGCCAGATACGCAGTATTTT
D gene: -; J gene: TRBJ1-5; clone size: -; V gene: TRBV27; CDR3 protein: CASSLLQGNQPQHF; CDR3 DNA: TGTGCCAGCAGTTTACTACAGGGAAATCAGCCCCAGCATTTT
D gene: -; J gene: TRBJ2-7; clone size: once; V gene: TRBV20-1; CDR3 protein: CSVDSYEQYF; CDR3 DNA: TGCAGTGTGGACAGCTACGAGCAGTACTTC
D gene: -; J gene: TRBJ1-5; clone size: -; V gene: TRBV13; CDR3 protein: CASSLGQVNQPQHF; CDR3 DNA: TGTGCCAGCAGCTTAGGCCAGGTTAATCAGCCCCAGCATTTT
D gene: -; J gene: TRBJ2-7; clone size: -; V gene: TRBV30; CDR3 protein: CAWSVLGEGYEQYF; CDR3 DNA: TGTGCCTGGAGTGTATTGGGTGAGGGCTACGAGCAGTACTTC
D gene: TRBD1; J gene: TRBJ1-5; clone size: few; V gene: TRBV7-2; CDR3 protein: CASSTGGGYSNQPQHF; CDR3 DNA: TGTGCCAGCAGCACCGGAGGGGGCTATAGCAATCAGCCCCAGCATTTT
D gene: TRBD2; J gene: TRBJ2-5; clone size: -; V gene: TRBV9; CDR3 protein: CASNPGLGETQYF; CDR3 DNA: TGTGCCAGCAACCCGGGACTAGGGGAGACCCAGTACTTC
D gene: -; J gene: TRBJ2-3; clone size: -; V gene: TRBV2; CDR3 protein: CASRNQGTDTQYF; CDR3 DNA: TGTGCCAGCAGAAACCAGGGGACAGATACGCAGTATTTT
D gene: TRBD2; J gene: TRBJ2-7; clone size: -; V gene: TRBV5-6; CDR3 protein: CASSLAGGPGEQYF; CDR3 DNA: TGTGCCAGCAGCTTGGCGGGGGGGCCGGGGGAGCAGTACTTC
D gene: -; J gene: TRBJ1-4; clone size: few; V gene: TRBV6-5; CDR3 protein: CASRVVPYEKLFF; CDR3 DNA: TGTGCCAGCCGCGTGGTTCCCTATGAAAAACTGTTTTTT
D gene: TRBD1; J gene: TRBJ1-2; clone size: -; V gene: TRBV7-2; CDR3 protein: CASSPSLGQGNGYTF; CDR3 DNA: TGTGCCAGCAGCCCAAGCCTAGGACAGGGGAATGGCTACACCTTC